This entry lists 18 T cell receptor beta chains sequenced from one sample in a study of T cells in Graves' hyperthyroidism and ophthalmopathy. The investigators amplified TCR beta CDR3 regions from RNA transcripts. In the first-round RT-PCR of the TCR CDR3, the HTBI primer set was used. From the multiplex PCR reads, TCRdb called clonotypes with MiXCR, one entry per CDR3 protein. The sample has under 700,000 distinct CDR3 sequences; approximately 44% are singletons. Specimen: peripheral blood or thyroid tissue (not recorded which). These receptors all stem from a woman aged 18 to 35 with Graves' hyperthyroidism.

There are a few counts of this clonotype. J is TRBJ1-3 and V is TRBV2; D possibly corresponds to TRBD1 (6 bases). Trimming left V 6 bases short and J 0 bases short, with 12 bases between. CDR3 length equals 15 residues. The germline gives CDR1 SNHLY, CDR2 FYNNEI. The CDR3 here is CASRDSLISGNTIYF. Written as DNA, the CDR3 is TGTGCCAGCAGGGACAGTCTTATCTCTGGAAACACCATATATTTT.

The CDR3, as DNA: TGCAGTGCCCCCGAAGGAGGGGCCGATGGCTACACCTTC. Protein: CSAPEGGADGYTF. This sequence joins TRBV20-1 and TRBJ1-2, with TRBD1 as a possible D gene (5 bases). Germline assignment: CDR1 DFQATT and CDR2 SNEGSKA (reference sequence). V was cut by 6 bases and J by 6 bases, with 17 bases left in between. The CDR3 has 13 residues.

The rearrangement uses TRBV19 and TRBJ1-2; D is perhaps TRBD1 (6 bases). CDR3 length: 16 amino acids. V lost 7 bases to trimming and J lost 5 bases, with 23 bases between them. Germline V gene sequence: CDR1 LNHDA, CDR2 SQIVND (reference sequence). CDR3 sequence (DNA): TGTGCCAGTATTCCCGGGACACTCCCGGGAGGGTATGGCTACACCTTC. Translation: CASIPGTLPGGYGYTF.

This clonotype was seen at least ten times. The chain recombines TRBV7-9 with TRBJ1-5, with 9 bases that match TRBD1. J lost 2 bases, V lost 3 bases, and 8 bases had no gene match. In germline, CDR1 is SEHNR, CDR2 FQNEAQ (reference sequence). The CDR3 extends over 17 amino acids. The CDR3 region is CASSLGWTGEGNQPQHF. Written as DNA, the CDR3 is TGTGCCAGCAGCTTGGGATGGACAGGGGAAGGCAATCAGCCCCAGCATTTT.

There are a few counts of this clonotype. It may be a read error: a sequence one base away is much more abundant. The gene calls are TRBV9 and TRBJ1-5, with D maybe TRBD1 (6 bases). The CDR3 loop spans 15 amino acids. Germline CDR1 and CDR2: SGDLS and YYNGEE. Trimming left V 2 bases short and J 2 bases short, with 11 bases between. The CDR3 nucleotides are TGTGCCAGCAGCGTCTCCTCAGGGGGCAATCAGCCCCAGCATTTT. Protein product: CASSVSSGGNQPQHF.

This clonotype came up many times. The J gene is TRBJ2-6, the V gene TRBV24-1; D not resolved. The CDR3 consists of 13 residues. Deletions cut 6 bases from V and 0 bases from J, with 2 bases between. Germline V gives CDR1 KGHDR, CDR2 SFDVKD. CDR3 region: CATSPSGANVLTF. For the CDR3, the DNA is TGTGCCACCAGTCCCTCTGGGGCCAACGTCCTGACTTTC.

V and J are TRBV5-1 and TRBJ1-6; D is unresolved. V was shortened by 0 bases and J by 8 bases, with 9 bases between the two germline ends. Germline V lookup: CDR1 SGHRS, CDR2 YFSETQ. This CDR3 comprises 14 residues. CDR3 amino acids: CASSLEGYDSPLHF. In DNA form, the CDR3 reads TGCGCCAGCAGCTTGGAAGGGTACGATTCACCCCTCCACTTT.

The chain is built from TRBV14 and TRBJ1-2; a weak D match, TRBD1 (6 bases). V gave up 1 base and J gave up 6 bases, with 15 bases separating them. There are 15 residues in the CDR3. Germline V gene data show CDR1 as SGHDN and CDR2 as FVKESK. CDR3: CASSQGKGGRNGYTF. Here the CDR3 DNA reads TGTGCCAGCAGCCAAGGAAAAGGGGGAAGGAATGGCTACACCTTC. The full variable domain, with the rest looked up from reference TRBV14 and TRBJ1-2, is EAGVTQFPSHSVIEKGQTVTLRCDPISGHDNLYWYRRVMGKEIKFLLHFVKESKQDESGMPNNRFLAERTGGTYSTLKVQPAELEDSGVYFCASSQGKGGRNGYTFGSGTRLTVV.

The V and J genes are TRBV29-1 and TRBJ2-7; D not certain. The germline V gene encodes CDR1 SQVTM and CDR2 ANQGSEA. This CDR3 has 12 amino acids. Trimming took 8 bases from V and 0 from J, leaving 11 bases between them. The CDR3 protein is CSFDIASYEQYF. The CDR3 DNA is TGCAGCTTCGACATCGCCTCCTACGAGCAGTACTTC.

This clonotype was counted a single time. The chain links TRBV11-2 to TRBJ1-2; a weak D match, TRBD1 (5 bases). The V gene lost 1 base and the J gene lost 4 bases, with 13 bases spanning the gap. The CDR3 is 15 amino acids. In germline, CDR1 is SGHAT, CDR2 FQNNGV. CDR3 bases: TGTGCCAGCAGCTTAGTATGGGGAAGGGGCTATGGCTACACCTTC. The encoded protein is CASSLVWGRGYGYTF.

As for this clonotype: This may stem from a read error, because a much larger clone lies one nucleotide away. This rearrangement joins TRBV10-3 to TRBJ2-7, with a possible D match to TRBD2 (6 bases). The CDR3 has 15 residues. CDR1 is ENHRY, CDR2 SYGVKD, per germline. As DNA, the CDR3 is TGTGCCAGCAGTGAGGATGGGGGACTCTCCTACGAGCAGTACTTC. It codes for CASSEDGGLSYEQYF.

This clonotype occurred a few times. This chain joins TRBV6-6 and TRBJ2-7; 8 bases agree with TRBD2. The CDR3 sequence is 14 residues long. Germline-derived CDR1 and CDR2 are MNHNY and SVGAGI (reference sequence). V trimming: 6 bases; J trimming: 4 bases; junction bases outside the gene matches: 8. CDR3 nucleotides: TGTGCCAGCAGCCATGGAGCGGGAGAGTACGAGCAGTACTTC. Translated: CASSHGAGEYEQYF.

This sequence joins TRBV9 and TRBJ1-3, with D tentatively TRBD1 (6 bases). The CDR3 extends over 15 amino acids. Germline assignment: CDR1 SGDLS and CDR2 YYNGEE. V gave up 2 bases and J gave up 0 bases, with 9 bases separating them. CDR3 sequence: CASSVTGYSGNTIYF. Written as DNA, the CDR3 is TGTGCCAGCAGCGTTACAGGGTACTCTGGAAACACCATATATTTT. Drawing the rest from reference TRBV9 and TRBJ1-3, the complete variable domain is DSGVTQTPKHLITATGQRVTLRCSPRSGDLSVYWYQQSLDQGLQFLIQYYNGEERAKGNILERFSAQQFPDLHSELNLSSLELGDSALYFCASSVTGYSGNTIYFGEGSWLTVV.

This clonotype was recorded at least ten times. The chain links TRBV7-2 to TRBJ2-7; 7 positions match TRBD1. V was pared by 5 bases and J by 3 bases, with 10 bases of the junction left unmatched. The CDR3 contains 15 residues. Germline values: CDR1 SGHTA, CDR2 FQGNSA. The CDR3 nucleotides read TGTGCCAGCAGCATATGGACAGGCCTTTTCTACGAGCAGTACTTC. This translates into CASSIWTGLFYEQYF.

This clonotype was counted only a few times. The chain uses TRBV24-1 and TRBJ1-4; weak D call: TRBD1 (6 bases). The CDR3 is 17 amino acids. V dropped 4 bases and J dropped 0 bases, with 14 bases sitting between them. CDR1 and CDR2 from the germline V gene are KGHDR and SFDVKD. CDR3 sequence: CATSDPGRGATNEKLFF. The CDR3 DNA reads TGTGCCACCAGTGACCCCGGCAGGGGAGCAACTAATGAAAAACTGTTTTTT.

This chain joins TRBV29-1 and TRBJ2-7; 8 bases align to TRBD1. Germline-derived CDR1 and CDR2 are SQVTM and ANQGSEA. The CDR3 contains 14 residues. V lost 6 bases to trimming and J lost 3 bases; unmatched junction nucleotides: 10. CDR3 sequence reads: CSVRQGPRFYEQYF. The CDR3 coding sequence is TGCAGCGTGCGACAGGGGCCGCGATTCTACGAGCAGTACTTC.

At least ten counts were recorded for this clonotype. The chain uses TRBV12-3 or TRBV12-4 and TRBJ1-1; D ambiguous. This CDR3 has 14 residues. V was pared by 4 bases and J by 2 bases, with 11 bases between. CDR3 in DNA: TGTGCCAGCAGTTACGGCACCTTAAACACTGAAGCTTTCTTT. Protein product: CASSYGTLNTEAFF.

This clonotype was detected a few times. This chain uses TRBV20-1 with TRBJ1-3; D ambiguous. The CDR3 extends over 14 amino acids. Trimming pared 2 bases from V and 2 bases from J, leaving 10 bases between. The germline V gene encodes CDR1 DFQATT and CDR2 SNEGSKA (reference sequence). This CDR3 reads CSARPPIAGNTIYF. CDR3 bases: TGCAGTGCTAGACCCCCGATTGCTGGAAACACCATATATTTT.